The rows below give T cell receptor beta chains drawn from one sample of a study of OX40 agonist ivuxolimab in advanced cancers. The repertoire was sequenced with immunoSEQ multiplex PCR; TCRdb's copy has only in-frame clones and lacks some. The sample holds some 57,000 clones, about 90% seen once. Source: CD4+ or CD8+ T cells sorted from blood, taken in a trial of the OX40 agonist ivuxolimab. The receptors were gathered from an adult with an advanced solid tumor such as melanoma, head and neck, liver or kidney cancer. Each CDR3 is given with its conserved first and last residue. D genes are given only for firm matches. Where a row states a size, it is once, few, many or the class of an expanded clone; other rows omit it.

size: -
V: TRBV5-6
D: -
J: TRBJ2-3
DNA: TGTGCCAGCAGCTTGTTAGATACGCAGTATTTT
CDR3: CASSLLDTQYF

size: -
V: TRBV15
D: -
J: TRBJ2-7
DNA: TGTGCCACCAGCAGAGATAGGGTTGGAGGGTACGAGCAGTACTTC
CDR3: CATSRDRVGGYEQYF

size: -
V: TRBV25-1
D: -
J: TRBJ1-1
DNA: TGTGCCAGCAGGTTCTCTGGCGCCAACACTGAAGCTTTCTTT
CDR3: CASRFSGANTEAFF

size: -
V: TRBV15
D: -
J: TRBJ1-2
DNA: TGTGCCACCAGCCTTCGCAGGGACTATGGCTACACCTTC
CDR3: CATSLRRDYGYTF

size: -
V: TRBV19
D: -
J: TRBJ2-6
DNA: TGTGCCAGTAGTCTACCACGGGGTCCCACTGGGGCCAACGTCCTGACTTTC
CDR3: CASSLPRGPTGANVLTF

size: -
V: TRBV9
D: TRBD1
J: TRBJ1-2
DNA: TGTGCCAGCAGCGGGTACTCAGGACAGGTGAACTATGGCTACACCTTC
CDR3: CASSGYSGQVNYGYTF

size: -
V: TRBV12-5
D: -
J: TRBJ2-1
DNA: TGTGCTAGTGGTTTGGTAATGCGTGAGGAGCAGTTCTTC
CDR3: CASGLVMREEQFF

size: few
V: TRBV28
D: -
J: TRBJ1-5
DNA: TGTGCCAGCACCAAGCTTCAGGGACCATTACCCCCCCAGCATTTT
CDR3: CASTKLQGPLPPQHF

size: -
V: TRBV2
D: TRBD2
J: TRBJ2-5
DNA: TGTGCCAGCTTTTGGCGGGGGGAAAAAGAGACCCAGTACTTC
CDR3: CASFWRGEKETQYF

size: -
V: TRBV19
D: -
J: TRBJ1-5
DNA: TGTGCCAGTAGTATATTTTATGAGGGAACTCAGCCCCAGCATTTT
CDR3: CASSIFYEGTQPQHF

size: -
V: TRBV9
D: -
J: TRBJ2-1
DNA: TGTACCAGCAGCGTAGGCTTGGTAGGGGAGGCCTACAATGAGCAGTTCTTC
CDR3: CTSSVGLVGEAYNEQFF

size: -
V: TRBV30
D: TRBD2
J: TRBJ2-3
DNA: TGTGCCTGGAGTGTAGGGACTAGCGGGAGCACAGATACGCAGTATTTT
CDR3: CAWSVGTSGSTDTQYF

size: -
V: TRBV25-1
D: TRBD1
J: TRBJ1-1
DNA: TGTGCCAGCAGTGAATGGGACAGGATTTCTGAAGCTTTCTTT
CDR3: CASSEWDRISEAFF

size: -
V: TRBV18
D: -
J: TRBJ1-1
DNA: TGTGCCAGCTCACCATTGGGGGGCCTGGCTGAAGCTTTCTTT
CDR3: CASSPLGGLAEAFF

size: -
V: TRBV6-6
D: TRBD2
J: TRBJ2-3
DNA: TGTGCCAGCAGTCAACTAGCGGGGAGCACAGATACGCAGTATTTT
CDR3: CASSQLAGSTDTQYF